Below, one TCR beta chain is given with its context. Antigen: not known. Assay: immunoSEQ multiplex PCR; the TCRdb copy retains only in-frame clones and omits some. This sample has roughly 2.2 million clones, with 85% to 95% found just once. This record comes from a study of shared clonotypes between healthy human individuals. Overall study context: Donors consisted of two women and a few men between 18 and 49. For every donor, three CD4 naive, three CD4 memory, two CD8 naive and one CD8 memory plates were used.

General observations from the study: Large sequencing depth failed to make sorted-subset sequencing complete, rarefaction showed. Donors were few, which limited the genetic and exposure-history diversity represented.

This TCR came from a man aged 18 to 30 in good health. Some clones in this sample may be carry-over from other donors' samples. Sequencing was performed on naive CD4+ T cells from PBMCs. The subset: CD45RA+ positively selected.

The CDR3 reads CASSLERHTDTQYF. The CDR3 bases are TGCGCCAGCAGCTTAGAGCGGCACACAGATACGCAGTATTTT. The chain is built from TRBV5-1 and TRBJ2-3; possible D gene TRBD2, 5 bases. This CDR3 is built from 14 residues. Trimming removed 2 bases at V and 2 bases at J, with 9 bases between. In germline, CDR1 is SGHRS, CDR2 YFSETQ.